The clone carrying this T cell receptor (beta chain) came up once. The antigen is unknown. These data come from a study of cytomegalovirus exposure and HLA in healthy donors. Sequencing was performed with immunoSEQ multiplex PCR; in TCRdb, only in-frame clones are kept and a portion is missing. The sample includes over 150,000 clones, 95% to 97% of them seen just once. General observations from the study: Specificity of a few CMV-associated chains for CMV antigens was verified in vitro. It was found in a later analysis that first-cohort TCR clusters tended to co-occur in the approximately 120 validation repertoires. The authors listed around 150 TCR beta chains as cytomegalovirus-associated.

V lost 6 bases to trimming and J lost 7 bases, with 16 bases between them. The CDR3 has 13 amino acids. Germline CDR1 reads MNHEY; CDR2 reads SVGAGI. Separate from the approximately 600-subject first cohort was the roughly 120-subject validation cohort, to which the donors belonged. The source material was PBMCs. The chain is built from TRBV6-5 and TRBJ2-7; tentative D call: TRBD2 (6 bases). This clonotype originated in a young woman in good health and CMV-seronegative. For the CDR3, the DNA is TGTGCCAGCAGCCCCGGGGATAGCGGAGAGCAGTACTTC. Protein: CASSPGDSGEQYF.